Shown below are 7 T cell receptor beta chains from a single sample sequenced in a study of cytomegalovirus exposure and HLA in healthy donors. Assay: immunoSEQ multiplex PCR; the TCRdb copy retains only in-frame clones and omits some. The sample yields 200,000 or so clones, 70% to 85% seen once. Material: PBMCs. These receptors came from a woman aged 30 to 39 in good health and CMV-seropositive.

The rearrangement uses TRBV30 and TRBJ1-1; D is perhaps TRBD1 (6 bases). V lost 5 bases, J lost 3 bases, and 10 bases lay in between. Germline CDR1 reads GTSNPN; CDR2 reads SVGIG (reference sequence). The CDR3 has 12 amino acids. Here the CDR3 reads CAWARGDTEAFF. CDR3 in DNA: TGTGCCTGGGCCAGGGGAGACACTGAAGCTTTCTTT.

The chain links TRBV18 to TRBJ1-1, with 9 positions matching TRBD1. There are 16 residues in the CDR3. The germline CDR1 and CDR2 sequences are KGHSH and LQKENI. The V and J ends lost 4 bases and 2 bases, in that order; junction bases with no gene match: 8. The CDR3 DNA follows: TGTGCCAGCTCACTTTACCCGGGACAGGGTAACACTGAAGCTTTCTTT. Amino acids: CASSLYPGQGNTEAFF. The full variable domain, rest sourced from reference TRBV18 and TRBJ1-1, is NAGVMQNPRHLVRRRGQEARLRCSPMKGHSHVYWYRQLPEEGLKFMVYLQKENIIDESGMPKERFSAEFPKEGPSILRIQQVVRGDSAAYFCASSLYPGQGNTEAFFGQGTRLTVV.

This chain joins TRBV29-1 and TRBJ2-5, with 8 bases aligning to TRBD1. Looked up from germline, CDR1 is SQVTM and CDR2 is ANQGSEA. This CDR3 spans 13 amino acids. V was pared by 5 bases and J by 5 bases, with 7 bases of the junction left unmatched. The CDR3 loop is CSVRGQGRETQYF. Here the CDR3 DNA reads TGCAGCGTTCGCGGACAGGGTCGGGAGACCCAGTACTTC.

The CDR3 here is CASSLREGSYNEQFF. The CDR3, as DNA: TGTGCCAGCAGCTTGCGGGAGGGCTCCTACAATGAGCAGTTCTTC. The V and J genes are TRBV11-3 and TRBJ2-1, with TRBD2 identical over 9 bases. V lost 3 bases, J lost 0 bases, and 0 bases stayed unmatched. The CDR3 is 15 residues long. CDR1 is SGHNT and CDR2 is YENEEA in the germline V gene.

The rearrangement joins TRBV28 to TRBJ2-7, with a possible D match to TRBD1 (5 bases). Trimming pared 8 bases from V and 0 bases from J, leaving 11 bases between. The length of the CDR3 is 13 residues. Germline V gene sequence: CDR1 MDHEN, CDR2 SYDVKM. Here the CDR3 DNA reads TGTGCCAGCTATCAGGGAAGCTCCTACGAGCAGTACTTC. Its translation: CASYQGSSYEQYF.

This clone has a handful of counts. CDR3 sequence: CASSLAQGAREQYF. DNA for the CDR3: TGTGCCAGCAGTTTAGCACAGGGGGCTAGGGAGCAGTACTTC. This sequence joins TRBV28 and TRBJ2-7; 9 bases are a match to TRBD1. The CDR3 totals 14 residues. Germline V gives CDR1 MDHEN, CDR2 SYDVKM. After removal of 2 bases from V and 7 bases from J, the junction contained 6 bases not matched to a gene.

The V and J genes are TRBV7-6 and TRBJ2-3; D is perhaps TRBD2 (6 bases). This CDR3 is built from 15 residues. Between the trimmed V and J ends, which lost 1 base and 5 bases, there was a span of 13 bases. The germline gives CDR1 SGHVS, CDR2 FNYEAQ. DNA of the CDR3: TGTGCCAGCAGCTTAGATCGGGGGTCATTAGATACGCAGTATTTT. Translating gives CASSLDRGSLDTQYF.